One sample yielded the 3 T cell receptor beta chains listed below, sequenced in a study of blood T cell repertoires in COVID-19. Sequencing used immunoSEQ multiplex PCR; TCRdb keeps in-frame clones, though not all of them. The table has around 170,000 clones, about 80% seen once. Material: peripheral blood. The receptors come from a man between 70 and 80 years old with active or convalescent COVID-19.

This clone appeared once. The V call is TRBV11-2, the J call TRBJ2-2; the match to TRBD1 covers 7 bases. Germline CDR1 and CDR2: SGHAT and FQNNGV. The CDR3 is 17 amino acids. The junction had 10 bases not matched to a gene; V was cut back by 4 bases and J by 2 bases. The CDR3 region has the DNA TGTGCCAGCAGCTACAAAAGGGACAGTTTAAACACCGGGGAGCTGTTTTTT. Translation: CASSYKRDSLNTGELFF.

V is TRBV2 and J is TRBJ2-7, with 13 bases matching TRBD2. CDR3 length: 20 amino acids. Germline trimming cut 10 bases from V and 1 base from J; bases unmatched to any gene: 22. CDR1 is SNHLY and CDR2 is FYNNEI in the germline V gene. This CDR3 reads CATTPRGARLAGGRSYEQYF. The CDR3 region has the DNA TGTGCCACCACCCCCCGGGGGGCCCGACTAGCGGGAGGTCGGTCCTACGAGCAGTACTTC. Full variable domain (outside the CDR3, taken from reference TRBV2 and TRBJ2-7): EPEVTQTPSHQVTQMGQEVILRCVPISNHLYFYWYRQILGQKVEFLVSFYNNEISEKSEIFDDQFSVERPDGSNFTLKIRSTKLEDSAMYFCATTPRGARLAGGRSYEQYFGPGTRLTVT.

This clone was counted a single time. The CDR3: CASSSAERHTQYF. DNA for the CDR3: TGTGCCAGCAGTTCGGCGGAGCGGCATACGCAGTATTTT. The chain uses TRBV12-3 or TRBV12-4 and TRBJ2-3; a weak D match, TRBD2 (5 bases). The CDR3 has 13 residues. V was clipped by 4 bases and J by 7 bases, with 12 bases between them.